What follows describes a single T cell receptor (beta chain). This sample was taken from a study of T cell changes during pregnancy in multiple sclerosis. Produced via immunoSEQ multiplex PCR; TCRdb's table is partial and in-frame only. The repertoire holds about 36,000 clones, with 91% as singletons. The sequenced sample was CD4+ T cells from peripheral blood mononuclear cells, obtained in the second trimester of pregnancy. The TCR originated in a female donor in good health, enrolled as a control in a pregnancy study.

Written as DNA, the CDR3 is TGTGCCAGCAGCAGAGACAGGGGACTCGGACAGACCCAGTACTTC. Encoded protein: CASSRDRGLGQTQYF. This chain connects TRBV9 to TRBJ2-5, with 8 bases lining up with TRBD1. The CDR3 extends over 15 amino acids. Germline V gene lookup returns CDR1 SGDLS and CDR2 YYNGEE. J was trimmed by 6 bases and V by 4 bases; bases with no gene match: 11. The whole variable domain, remainder taken from reference TRBV9 and TRBJ2-5, is DSGVTQTPKHLITATGQRVTLRCSPRSGDLSVYWYQQSLDQGLQFLIQYYNGEERAKGNILERFSAQQFPDLHSELNLSSLELGDSALYFCASSRDRGLGQTQYFGPGTRLLVL.